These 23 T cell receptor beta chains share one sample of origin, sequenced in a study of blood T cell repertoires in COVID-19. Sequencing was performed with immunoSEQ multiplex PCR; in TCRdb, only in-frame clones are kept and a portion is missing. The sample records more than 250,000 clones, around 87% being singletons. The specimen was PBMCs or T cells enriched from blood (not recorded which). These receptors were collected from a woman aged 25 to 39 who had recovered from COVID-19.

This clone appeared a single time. The CDR3 here is CASSEWASQETQYF. DNA of the CDR3: TGTGCCAGCAGTGAATGGGCCTCCCAAGAGACCCAGTACTTC. The chain uses TRBV25-1 and TRBJ2-5; D ambiguous. This CDR3 contains 14 residues. Trimming shortened V by 1 base and J by 1 base, and 7 bases separated the two germline ends. Per the germline V gene, CDR1 is MGHDK and CDR2 is SYGVNS.

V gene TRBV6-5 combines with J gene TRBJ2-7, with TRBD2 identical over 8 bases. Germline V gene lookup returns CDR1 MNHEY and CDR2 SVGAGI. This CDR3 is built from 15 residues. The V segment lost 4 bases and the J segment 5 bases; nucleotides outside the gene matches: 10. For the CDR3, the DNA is TGTGCCAGCAGTTCCCTGACGGGGGGGCGGGACGAGCAGTACTTC. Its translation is CASSSLTGGRDEQYF.

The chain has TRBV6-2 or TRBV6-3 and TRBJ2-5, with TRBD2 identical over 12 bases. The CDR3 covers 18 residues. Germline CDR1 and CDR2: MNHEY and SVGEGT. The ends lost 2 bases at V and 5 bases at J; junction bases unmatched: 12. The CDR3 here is CASSYLLAGGPERETQYF. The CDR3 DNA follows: TGTGCCAGCAGTTACCTTCTAGCGGGGGGGCCTGAGAGGGAGACCCAGTACTTC.

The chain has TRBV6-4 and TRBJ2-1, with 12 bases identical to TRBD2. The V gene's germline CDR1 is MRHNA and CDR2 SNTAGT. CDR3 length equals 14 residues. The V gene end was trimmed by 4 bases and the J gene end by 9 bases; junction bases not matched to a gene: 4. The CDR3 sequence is CASSAEGLAGEQFF. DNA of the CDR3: TGTGCCAGCAGTGCTGAGGGACTAGCGGGTGAGCAGTTCTTC.

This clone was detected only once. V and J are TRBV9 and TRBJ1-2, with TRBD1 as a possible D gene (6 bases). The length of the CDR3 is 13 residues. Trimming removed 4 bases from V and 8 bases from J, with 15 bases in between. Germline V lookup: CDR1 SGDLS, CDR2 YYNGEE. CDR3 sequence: CASSTPQGTGYTF. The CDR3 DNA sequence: TGTGCCAGCAGCACCCCCCAGGGGACGGGCTACACCTTC.

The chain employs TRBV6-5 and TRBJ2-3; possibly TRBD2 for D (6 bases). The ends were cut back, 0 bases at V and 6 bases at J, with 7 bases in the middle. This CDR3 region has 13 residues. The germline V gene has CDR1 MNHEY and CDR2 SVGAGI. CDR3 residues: CASSYSEGDTQYF. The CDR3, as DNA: TGTGCCAGCAGTTACTCGGAGGGGGATACGCAGTATTTT.

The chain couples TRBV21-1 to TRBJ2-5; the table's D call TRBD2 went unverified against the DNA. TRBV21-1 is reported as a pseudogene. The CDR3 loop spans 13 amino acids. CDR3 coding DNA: TGTGCCAGGGAGGCTCCCGATGAGGAGACCCAGTACTTC. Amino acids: CAREAPDEETQYF.

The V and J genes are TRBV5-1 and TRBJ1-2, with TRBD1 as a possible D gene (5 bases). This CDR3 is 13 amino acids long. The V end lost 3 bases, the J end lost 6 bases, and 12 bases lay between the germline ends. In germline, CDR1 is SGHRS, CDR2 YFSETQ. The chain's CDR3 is CASSWAGEDGYTF. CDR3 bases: TGCGCCAGCAGCTGGGCGGGGGAGGATGGCTACACCTTC. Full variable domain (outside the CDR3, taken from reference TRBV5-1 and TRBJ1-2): KAGVTQTPRYLIKTRGQQVTLSCSPISGHRSVSWYQQTPGQGLQFLFEYFSETQRNKGNFPGRFSGRQFSNSRSEMNVSTLELGDSALYLCASSWAGEDGYTFGSGTRLTVV.

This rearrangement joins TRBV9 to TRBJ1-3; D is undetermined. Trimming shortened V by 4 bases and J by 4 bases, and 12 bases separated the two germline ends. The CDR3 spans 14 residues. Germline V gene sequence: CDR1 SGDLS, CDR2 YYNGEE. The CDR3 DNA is TGTGCCAGCAGCACCCCTCGGGGAGGAAACACCATATATTTT. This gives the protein CASSTPRGGNTIYF.

This CDR3 is CASSGGTGAFF. CDR3 coding DNA: TGTGCCAGCAGCGGGGGGACAGGAGCTTTCTTT. The rearrangement links TRBV9 to TRBJ1-1, with 8 bases lining up with TRBD1. CDR3 length: 11 residues. Germline loops: CDR1 SGDLS, CDR2 YYNGEE. V was pared by 3 bases and J by 10 bases, with 2 bases of the junction left unmatched.

The CDR3 reads CASSQEVAENSGNTIYF. As DNA, the CDR3 is TGCGCCAGCAGCCAAGAGGTTGCGGAGAACTCTGGAAACACCATATATTTT. This chain connects TRBV4-3 to TRBJ1-3; D is ambiguous. Germline CDR1 LGHNA, CDR2 YSLEER. V gave up 0 bases and J gave up 0 bases, with 12 bases separating them. CDR3 length: 17 amino acids.

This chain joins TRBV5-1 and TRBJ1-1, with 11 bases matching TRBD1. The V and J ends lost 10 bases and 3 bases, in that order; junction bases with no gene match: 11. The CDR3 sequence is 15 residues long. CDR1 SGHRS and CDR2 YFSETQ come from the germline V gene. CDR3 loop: CASSSRDRGDTEAFF. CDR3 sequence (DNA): TGCGCCTCCAGTTCCCGGGACAGGGGGGACACTGAAGCTTTCTTT. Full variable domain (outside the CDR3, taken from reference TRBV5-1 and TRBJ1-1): KAGVTQTPRYLIKTRGQQVTLSCSPISGHRSVSWYQQTPGQGLQFLFEYFSETQRNKGNFPGRFSGRQFSNSRSEMNVSTLELGDSALYLCASSSRDRGDTEAFFGQGTRLTVV.

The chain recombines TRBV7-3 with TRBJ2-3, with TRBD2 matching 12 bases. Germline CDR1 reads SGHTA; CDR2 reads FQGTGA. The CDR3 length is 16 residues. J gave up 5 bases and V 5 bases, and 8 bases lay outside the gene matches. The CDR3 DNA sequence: TGTGCCAGCAGCCCTCAGACTAGCGGGGGTGGAGATACGCAGTATTTT. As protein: CASSPQTSGGGDTQYF.

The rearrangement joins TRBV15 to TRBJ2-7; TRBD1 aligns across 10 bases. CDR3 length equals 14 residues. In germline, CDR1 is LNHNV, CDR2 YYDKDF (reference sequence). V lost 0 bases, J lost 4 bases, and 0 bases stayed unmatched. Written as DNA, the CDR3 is TGTGCCACCAGCAGAGAGGACAGGGGGTACGAGCAGTACTTC. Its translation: CATSREDRGYEQYF.

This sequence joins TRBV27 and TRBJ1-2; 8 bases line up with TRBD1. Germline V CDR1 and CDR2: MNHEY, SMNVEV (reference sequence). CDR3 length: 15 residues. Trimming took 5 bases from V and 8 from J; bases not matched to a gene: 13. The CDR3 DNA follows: TGTGCCAGCAGTCCCCGGACAGGGCGCTTGGGGGGCTACACCTTC. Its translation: CASSPRTGRLGGYTF.

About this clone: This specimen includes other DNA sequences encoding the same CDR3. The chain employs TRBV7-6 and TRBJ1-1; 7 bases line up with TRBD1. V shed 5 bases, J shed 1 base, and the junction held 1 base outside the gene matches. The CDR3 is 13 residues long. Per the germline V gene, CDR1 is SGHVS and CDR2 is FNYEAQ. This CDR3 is CASSRDRNTEAFF. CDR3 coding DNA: TGTGCCAGCAGCCGGGACAGGAACACTGAAGCTTTCTTT.

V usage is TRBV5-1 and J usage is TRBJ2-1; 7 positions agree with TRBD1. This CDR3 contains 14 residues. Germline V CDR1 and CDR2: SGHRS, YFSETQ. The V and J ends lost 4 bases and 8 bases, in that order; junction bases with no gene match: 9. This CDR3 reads CASSPADRDHEQFF. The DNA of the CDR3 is TGCGCCAGCAGCCCCGCAGACAGGGACCATGAGCAGTTCTTC. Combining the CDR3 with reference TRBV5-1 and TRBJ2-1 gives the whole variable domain KAGVTQTPRYLIKTRGQQVTLSCSPISGHRSVSWYQQTPGQGLQFLFEYFSETQRNKGNFPGRFSGRQFSNSRSEMNVSTLELGDSALYLCASSPADRDHEQFFGPGTRLTVL.

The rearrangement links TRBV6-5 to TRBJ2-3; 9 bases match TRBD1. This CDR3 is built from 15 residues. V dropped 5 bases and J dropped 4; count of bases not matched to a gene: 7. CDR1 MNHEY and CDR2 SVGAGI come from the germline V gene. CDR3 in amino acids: CASSPGTGLSDTQYF. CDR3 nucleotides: TGTGCCAGCAGTCCCGGGACAGGGCTCTCAGATACGCAGTATTTT.

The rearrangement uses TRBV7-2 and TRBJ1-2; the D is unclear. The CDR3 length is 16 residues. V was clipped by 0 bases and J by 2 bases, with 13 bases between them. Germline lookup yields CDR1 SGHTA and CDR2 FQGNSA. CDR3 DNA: TGTGCCAGCAGCTTAGCGGGCCAGGCCCCCAACTATGGCTACACCTTC. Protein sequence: CASSLAGQAPNYGYTF.

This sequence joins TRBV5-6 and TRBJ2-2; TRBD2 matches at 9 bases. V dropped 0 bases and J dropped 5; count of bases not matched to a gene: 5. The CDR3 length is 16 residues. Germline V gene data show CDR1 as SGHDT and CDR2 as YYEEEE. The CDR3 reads CASSLALSGGTGELFF. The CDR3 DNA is TGTGCCAGCAGCTTGGCCTTAAGCGGGGGGACCGGGGAGCTGTTTTTT.

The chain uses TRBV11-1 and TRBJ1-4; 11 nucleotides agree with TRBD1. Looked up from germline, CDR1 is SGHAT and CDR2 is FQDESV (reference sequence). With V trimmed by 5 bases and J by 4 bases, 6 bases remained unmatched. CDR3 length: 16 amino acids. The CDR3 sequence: CASSLVGTGGNEKLFF. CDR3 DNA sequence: TGTGCCAGCAGCCTCGTTGGGACAGGGGGTAATGAAAAACTGTTTTTT.

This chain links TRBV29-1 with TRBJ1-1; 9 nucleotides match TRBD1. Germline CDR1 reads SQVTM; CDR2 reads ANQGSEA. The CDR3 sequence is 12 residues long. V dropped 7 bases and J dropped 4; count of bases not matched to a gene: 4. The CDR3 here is CSASTGGTEAFF. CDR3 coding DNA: TGCAGCGCTTCGACAGGGGGCACTGAAGCTTTCTTT.

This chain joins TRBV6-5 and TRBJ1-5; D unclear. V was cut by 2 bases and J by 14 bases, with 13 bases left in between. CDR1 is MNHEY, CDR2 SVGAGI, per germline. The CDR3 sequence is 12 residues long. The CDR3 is CASSYREAVKHF. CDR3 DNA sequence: TGTGCCAGCAGTTACCGTGAGGCCGTCAAGCATTTT.